This TCR beta chain was sequenced during a study of blood T cells in healthy people across ages. Study-wide results and caveats: Possibly confounding the expanded clonotype changes was the fact that donor CMV status was unknown.

PCR was performed a second time for about 6 to 12 cycles using a sample-barcoded 5' primer and a J-beta primer mix. TCRdb re-called the 5' RACE reads through MiXCR, storing one row per CDR3 protein. Here the sample spans about 1.8 million distinct CDR3 sequences, around 48% being singletons. As to this clonotype: Its antigen is still unknown.

Germline CDR1 and CDR2: LGHNA and YSLEER. Trimming shortened V by 2 bases and J by 11 bases, and 21 bases separated the two germline ends. The CDR3 is 15 residues long. Donors were healthy Caucasian individuals from Russia aged roughly 6 to 100. The TCR was taken from a middle-aged woman in good health. The rearrangement links TRBV4-3 to TRBJ2-5, with D perhaps matching TRBD1 (7 bases). Source material: blood. The CDR3 DNA follows: TGCGCCAGCAGCCAAATGCCACGCAGGGGGGATGAGCAGTACTTC. Its translation: CASSQMPRRGDEQYF.